Here is one T cell receptor (beta chain) with its context. CDR3 length equals 15 residues. The V and J ends lost 3 bases and 0 bases respectively, with 11 bases between them. Germline V CDR1 and CDR2: SGHRS, YFSETQ. This entry comes from a study of blood T cell repertoires in COVID-19. Looking at the study overall: Material from acute and convalescent COVID-19 was sourced from the United States, Italy and Spain. T cells, B-cell-depleted T cells, or PBMCs supplied cDNA or gDNA.

Authors' processing steps: It was from reference gene primer amplification that nucleated cell counts were estimated. Clones were sequenced by immunoSEQ multiplex PCR, and TCRdb holds only the in-frame ones, with some missing. D and trimming were read from the DNA, whereas the V and J calls and clone size are those reported in that table. The sample records more than 50,000 clones, about nine tenths being singletons. The specimen was peripheral blood. This TCR was recovered from a human donor with active COVID-19. The donor label of this sample is uncertain. The genes are TRBV5-1 and TRBJ2-3; a weak D match, TRBD2 (6 bases). The CDR3 DNA follows: TGCGCCAGCAGCTCCGGGACTCTTAGCACAGATACGCAGTATTTT. It encodes CASSSGTLSTDTQYF. The full variable domain, rest sourced from reference TRBV5-1 and TRBJ2-3, is KAGVTQTPRYLIKTRGQQVTLSCSPISGHRSVSWYQQTPGQGLQFLFEYFSETQRNKGNFPGRFSGRQFSNSRSEMNVSTLELGDSALYLCASSSGTLSTDTQYFGPGTRLTVL.